A single T cell receptor beta chain is shown here with its context. This record belongs to a study of blood T cell repertoires in COVID-19. Overall study: The study drew acute and convalescent COVID-19 samples from the United States, Italy and Spain. T cells, B-cell-depleted T cells, or PBMCs supplied cDNA or gDNA.

The CDR3 runs to 15 residues. The V and J ends lost 3 bases and 4 bases, in that order; junction bases with no gene match: 8. Germline assignment: CDR1 SGHNT and CDR2 YYREEE (reference sequence). In the authors' methods: How many nucleated cells were present was estimated from reference gene primer amplification. Profiled with immunoSEQ multiplex PCR; TCRdb holds only in-frame clones, not every one. That table is the source of V, J and clone size, and D and trimming were worked out from the DNA. The sample yields some 24,000 clones, 89% seen once. This receptor was obtained from a human donor in a cohort sampled during active COVID-19. The chain carries TRBV5-4 and TRBJ1-1, with TRBD1 matching over 8 bases. The material sequenced was peripheral blood. The CDR3 loop reads CASSYPYRGGTEAFF. The DNA for the CDR3 is TGTGCCAGCAGCTACCCCTACAGGGGGGGCACTGAAGCTTTCTTT.